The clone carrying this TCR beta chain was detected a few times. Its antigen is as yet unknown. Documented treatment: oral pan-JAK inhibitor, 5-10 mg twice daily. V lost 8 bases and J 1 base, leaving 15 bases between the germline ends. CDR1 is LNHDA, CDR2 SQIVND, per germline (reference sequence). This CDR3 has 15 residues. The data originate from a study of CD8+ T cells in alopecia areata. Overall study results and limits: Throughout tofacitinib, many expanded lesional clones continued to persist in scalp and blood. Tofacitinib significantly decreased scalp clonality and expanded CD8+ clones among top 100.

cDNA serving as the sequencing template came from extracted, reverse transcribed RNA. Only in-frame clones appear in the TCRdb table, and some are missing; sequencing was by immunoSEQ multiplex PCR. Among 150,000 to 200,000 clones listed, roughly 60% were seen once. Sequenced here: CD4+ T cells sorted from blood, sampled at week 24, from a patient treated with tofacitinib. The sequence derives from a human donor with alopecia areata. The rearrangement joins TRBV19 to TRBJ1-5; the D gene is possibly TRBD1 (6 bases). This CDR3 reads CASQGRGASNQPQHF. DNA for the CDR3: TGTGCCAGTCAAGGGAGGGGGGCAAGCAATCAGCCCCAGCATTTT. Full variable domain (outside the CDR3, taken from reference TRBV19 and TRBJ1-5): DGGITQSPKYLFRKEGQNVTLSCEQNLNHDAMYWYRQDPGQGLRLIYYSQIVNDFQKGDIAEGYSVSREKKESFPLTVTSAQKNPTAFYLCASQGRGASNQPQHFGDGTRLSIL.